This T cell receptor (beta chain) was sequenced for a study of shared T cell receptors in the human thymus. Produced via immunoSEQ multiplex PCR; TCRdb's table is partial and in-frame only. The data hold roughly 500,000 clones, with approximately 80% observed a single time. Per the germline V gene, CDR1 is KGHSH and CDR2 is LQKENI. This CDR3 region has 16 residues. After removal of 8 bases from V and 2 bases from J, the junction contained 13 bases not matched to a gene. In addition, the sample was reused for a study of human thymus T cells. Per that study: Corrective surgery for congenital heart defects was being performed on the healthy Finnish infants who served as donors. Thymus pieces cut out during corrective heart surgery were the tissue that was used. What appeared biased in thymic and blood repertoires was the usage of V and J genes. Related research described strongly overlapping thymic repertoires in unrelated people.

The sequenced sample was thymocytes. This TCR came from a boy under two years old with a congenital heart defect. This rearrangement joins TRBV18 to TRBJ2-7; TRBD1 aligns across 9 bases. CDR3 residues: CASLQVTRDRAYEQYF. The CDR3 DNA reads as TGTGCCAGCCTGCAGGTGACCCGGGACAGGGCCTACGAGCAGTACTTC. The full variable domain, completed using reference TRBV18 and TRBJ2-7, is NAGVMQNPRHLVRRRGQEARLRCSPMKGHSHVYWYRQLPEEGLKFMVYLQKENIIDESGMPKERFSAEFPKEGPSILRIQQVVRGDSAAYFCASLQVTRDRAYEQYFGPGTRLTVT.